A single sample is the source of the 9 T cell receptor beta chains below, sequenced in a study of cytomegalovirus exposure and HLA in healthy donors. With 60 Vbeta and 13 Jbeta primers, the PCR was carried out. Sequencing used immunoSEQ multiplex PCR; TCRdb keeps in-frame clones, though not all of them. The profile covers around 80,000 clones, with 10% appearing a single time and more than 20% taken by the ten largest. Material: PBMCs. Source of these receptors: a man aged 60 to 75 in good health and CMV-seropositive.

This clone was counted between two and nine times. The V call is TRBV5-4, the J call TRBJ2-3, with TRBD1 identical over 7 bases. Trimming cost V 3 bases and J 4 bases; bases outside gene matches: 8. This CDR3 has 15 residues. In germline, CDR1 is SGHNT, CDR2 YYREEE (reference sequence). The CDR3 DNA sequence: TGTGCCAGCAGCTCGCCGGGACAGAAGTCAGATACGCAGTATTTT. Its translation is CASSSPGQKSDTQYF.

The gene calls are TRBV5-1 and TRBJ2-1, with 16 bases lining up with TRBD2. Germline V CDR1 and CDR2: SGHRS, YFSETQ. This CDR3 region has 17 residues. The junction had 7 bases not matched to a gene; V was cut back by 6 bases and J by 4 bases. The CDR3 is CASTRGTSGGDYNEQFF. The CDR3 nucleotides read TGCGCCAGCACCAGAGGGACTAGCGGGGGGGATTACAATGAGCAGTTCTTC. Complete variable domain (other parts from reference TRBV5-1 and TRBJ2-1): KAGVTQTPRYLIKTRGQQVTLSCSPISGHRSVSWYQQTPGQGLQFLFEYFSETQRNKGNFPGRFSGRQFSNSRSEMNVSTLELGDSALYLCASTRGTSGGDYNEQFFGPGTRLTVL.

A few counts support this clone. V and J are TRBV6-1 and TRBJ2-2; TRBD2 is a possible D gene (6 bases). V dropped 7 bases and J dropped 7 bases, with 16 bases sitting between them. The CDR3 loop spans 14 amino acids. The germline gives CDR1 MNHNS, CDR2 SASEGT. The CDR3 loop is CASISRDSGGELFF. The DNA for the CDR3 is TGTGCCAGCATTTCCCGGGACTCGGGCGGGGAGCTGTTTTTT.

This clone turned up a few times. V usage is TRBV5-1 and J usage is TRBJ2-5, with 7 positions matching TRBD2. There are 14 residues in the CDR3. CDR1 is SGHRS, CDR2 YFSETQ, per germline. Unmatched junction bases numbered 5, after V lost 1 base and J lost 5 bases. The CDR3 spells CASSLRGEGETQYF. CDR3 DNA sequence: TGCGCCAGCAGCTTGCGAGGGGAGGGGGAGACCCAGTACTTC.

The chain employs TRBV6-6 and TRBJ1-2; TRBD1 agrees at 7 bases. CDR1 and CDR2 from the germline V gene are MNHNY and SVGAGI (reference sequence). This CDR3 comprises 13 residues. The J segment lost 7 bases and the V segment lost 6 bases, leaving 8 bases of the junction unmatched. DNA of the CDR3: TGTGCCAGCAGCTCGACAGGGAACGGTGGCTACACCTTC. Its translation: CASSSTGNGGYTF.

This clone was counted a few times. J is TRBJ2-5 and V is TRBV2, with a tentative D call TRBD2 (5 bases). Germline V gives CDR1 SNHLY, CDR2 FYNNEI. There are 13 residues in the CDR3. V shed 6 bases and J shed 4 bases, with 12 bases lying between them. The chain's CDR3 is CASREFEGETQYF. The CDR3 nucleotides are TGTGCCAGCAGAGAGTTTGAGGGAGAGACCCAGTACTTC.

The chain combines TRBV5-6 with TRBJ1-1, with D hard to call. V gave up 5 bases and J gave up 1 base, with 9 bases separating them. Germline CDR1 reads SGHDT; CDR2 reads YYEEEE. The CDR3 has 13 amino acids. The CDR3: CASSNNQNTEAFF. The CDR3 DNA reads as TGTGCCAGCAGTAACAACCAGAACACTGAAGCTTTCTTT.

The V and J genes are TRBV5-1 and TRBJ1-3; D gene uncertain. CDR1 SGHRS and CDR2 YFSETQ come from the germline V gene. The CDR3 has 16 residues. V was trimmed by 4 bases and J by 4 bases, leaving 18 bases between them. The CDR3 nucleotides are TGCGCCAGCAGCCCCTTCGCGGCGGCTACAGGAAACACCATATATTTT. Protein product: CASSPFAAATGNTIYF.

This clone has a handful of counts. The chain's CDR3 is CASSYSRTGYSPLHF. Written as DNA, the CDR3 is TGTGCCAGCAGTTACTCAAGGACAGGGTATTCACCCCTCCACTTT. The V and J genes are TRBV6-5 and TRBJ1-6; 8 nucleotides match TRBD1. The V segment lost 0 bases and the J segment 8 bases; nucleotides outside the gene matches: 3. This CDR3 has 15 amino acids. CDR1 and CDR2 (germline): MNHEY, SVGAGI.